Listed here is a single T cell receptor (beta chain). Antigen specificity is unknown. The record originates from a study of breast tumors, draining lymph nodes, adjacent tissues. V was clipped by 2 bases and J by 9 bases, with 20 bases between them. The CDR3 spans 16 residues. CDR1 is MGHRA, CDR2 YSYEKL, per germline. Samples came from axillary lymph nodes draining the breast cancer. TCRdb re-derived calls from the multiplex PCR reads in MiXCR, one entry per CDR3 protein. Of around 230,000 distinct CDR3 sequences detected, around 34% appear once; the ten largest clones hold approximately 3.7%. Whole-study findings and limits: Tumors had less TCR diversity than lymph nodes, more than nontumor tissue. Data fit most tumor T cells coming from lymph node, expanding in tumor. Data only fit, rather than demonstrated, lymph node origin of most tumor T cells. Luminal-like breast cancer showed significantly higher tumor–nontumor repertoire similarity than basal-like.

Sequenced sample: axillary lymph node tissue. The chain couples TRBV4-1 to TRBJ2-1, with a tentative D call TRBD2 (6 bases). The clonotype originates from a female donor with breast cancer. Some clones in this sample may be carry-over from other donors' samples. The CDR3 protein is CASSQIWDFSGREQFF. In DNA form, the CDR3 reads TGCGCCAGCAGCCAAATTTGGGACTTTTCCGGGCGTGAGCAGTTCTTC.